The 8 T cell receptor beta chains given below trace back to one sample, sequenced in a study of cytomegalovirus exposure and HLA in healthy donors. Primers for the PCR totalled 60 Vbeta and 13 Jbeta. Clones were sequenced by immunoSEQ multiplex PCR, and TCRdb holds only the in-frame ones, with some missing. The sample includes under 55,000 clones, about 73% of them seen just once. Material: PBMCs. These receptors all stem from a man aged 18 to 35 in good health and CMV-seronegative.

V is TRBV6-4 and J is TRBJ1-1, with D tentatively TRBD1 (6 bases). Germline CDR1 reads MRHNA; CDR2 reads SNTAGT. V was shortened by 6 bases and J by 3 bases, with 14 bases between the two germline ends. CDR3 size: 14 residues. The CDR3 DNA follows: TGTGCCAGCAGCCAGGGGACATGGGACACTGAAGCTTTCTTT. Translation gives CASSQGTWDTEAFF.

The chain's CDR3 is CASSPLAGAGYNEQFF. CDR3 in DNA: TGTGCCAGCAGCCCGTTAGCGGGAGCCGGTTACAATGAGCAGTTCTTC. The rearrangement joins TRBV4-2 to TRBJ2-1; 9 positions agree with TRBD2. The CDR3 is made up of 16 amino acids. With V trimmed by 4 bases and J by 4 bases, 8 bases remained unmatched. Germline-derived CDR1 and CDR2 are LGHNA and YNFKEQ.

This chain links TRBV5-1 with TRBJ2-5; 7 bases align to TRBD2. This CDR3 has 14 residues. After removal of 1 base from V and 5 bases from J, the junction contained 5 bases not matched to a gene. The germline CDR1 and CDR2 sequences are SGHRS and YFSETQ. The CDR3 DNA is TGCGCCAGCAGCTTGTACGCGGGAGAGGAGACCCAGTACTTC. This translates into CASSLYAGEETQYF. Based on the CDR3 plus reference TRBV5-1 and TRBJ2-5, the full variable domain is KAGVTQTPRYLIKTRGQQVTLSCSPISGHRSVSWYQQTPGQGLQFLFEYFSETQRNKGNFPGRFSGRQFSNSRSEMNVSTLELGDSALYLCASSLYAGEETQYFGPGTRLLVL.

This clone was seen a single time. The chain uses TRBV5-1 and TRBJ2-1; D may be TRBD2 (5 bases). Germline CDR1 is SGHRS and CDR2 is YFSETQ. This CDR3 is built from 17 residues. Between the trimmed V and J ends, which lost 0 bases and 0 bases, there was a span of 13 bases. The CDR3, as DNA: TGCGCCAGCAGCTTGGAGTCGCGGAGGAGCTCCTACAATGAGCAGTTCTTC. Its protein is CASSLESRRSSYNEQFF.

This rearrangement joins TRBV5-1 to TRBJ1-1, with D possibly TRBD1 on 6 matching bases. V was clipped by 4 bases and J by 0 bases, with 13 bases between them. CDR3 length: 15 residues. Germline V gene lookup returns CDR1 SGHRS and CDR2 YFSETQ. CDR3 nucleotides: TGCGCCAGCAGCCAGGGACACAACCTGAACACTGAAGCTTTCTTT. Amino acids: CASSQGHNLNTEAFF.

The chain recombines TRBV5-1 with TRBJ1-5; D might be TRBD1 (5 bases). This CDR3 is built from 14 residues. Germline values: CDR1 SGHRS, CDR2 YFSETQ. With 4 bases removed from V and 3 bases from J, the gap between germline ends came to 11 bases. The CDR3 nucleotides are TGCGCCAGCAGCGAGGGACTCAACAATCAGCCCCAGCATTTT. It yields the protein CASSEGLNNQPQHF. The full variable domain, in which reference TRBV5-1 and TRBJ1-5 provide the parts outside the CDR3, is KAGVTQTPRYLIKTRGQQVTLSCSPISGHRSVSWYQQTPGQGLQFLFEYFSETQRNKGNFPGRFSGRQFSNSRSEMNVSTLELGDSALYLCASSEGLNNQPQHFGDGTRLSIL.

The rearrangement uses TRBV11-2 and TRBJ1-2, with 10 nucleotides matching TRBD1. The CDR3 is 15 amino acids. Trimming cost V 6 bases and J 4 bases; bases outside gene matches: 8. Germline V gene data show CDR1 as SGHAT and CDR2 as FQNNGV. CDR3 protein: CASRMTGGASYGYTF. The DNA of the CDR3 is TGTGCCAGCAGAATGACAGGGGGCGCATCCTATGGCTACACCTTC.

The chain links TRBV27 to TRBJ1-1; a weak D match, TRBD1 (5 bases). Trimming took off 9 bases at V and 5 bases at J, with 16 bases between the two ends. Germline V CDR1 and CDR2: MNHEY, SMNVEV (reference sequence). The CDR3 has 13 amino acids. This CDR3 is CASRTGGGTEAFF. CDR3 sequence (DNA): TGTGCCAGTCGGACGGGGGGAGGGACTGAAGCTTTCTTT.